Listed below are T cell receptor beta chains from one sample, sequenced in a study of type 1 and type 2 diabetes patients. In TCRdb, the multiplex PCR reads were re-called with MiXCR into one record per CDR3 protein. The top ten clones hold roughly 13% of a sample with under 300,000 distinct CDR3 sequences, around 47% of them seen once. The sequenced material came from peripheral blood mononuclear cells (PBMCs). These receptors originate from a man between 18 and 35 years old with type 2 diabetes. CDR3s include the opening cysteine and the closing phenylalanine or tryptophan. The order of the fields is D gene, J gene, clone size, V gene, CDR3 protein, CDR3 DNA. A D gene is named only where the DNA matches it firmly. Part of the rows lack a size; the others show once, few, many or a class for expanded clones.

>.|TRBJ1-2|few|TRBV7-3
CASSSADGLRYTF
TGTGCCAGCAGCTCCGCAGACGGACTACGATACACCTTC
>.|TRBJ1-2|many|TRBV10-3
CAIGSGYGYTF
TGTGCCATCGGAAGTGGTTATGGCTACACCTTC
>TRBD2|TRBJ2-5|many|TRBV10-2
CASTLGEGETQYF
TGCGCCAGCACTTTGGGGGAGGGGGAGACCCAGTACTTC
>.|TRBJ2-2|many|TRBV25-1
CASSLDGTGELFF
TGTGCCAGCAGTCTGGACGGCACCGGGGAGCTGTTTTTT
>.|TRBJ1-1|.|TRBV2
CASSAFQTGENTEAFF
TGTGCCAGCAGTGCATTCCAGACAGGAGAGAACACTGAAGCTTTCTTT
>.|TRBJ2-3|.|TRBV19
CASSRRGDTQYF
TGTGCCAGTAGTAGACGTGGGGATACGCAGTATTTT
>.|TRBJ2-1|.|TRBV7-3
CASSLAPDEQFF
TGTGCCAGCAGCTTAGCTCCCGATGAGCAGTTCTTC
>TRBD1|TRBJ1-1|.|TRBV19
CASNTGTGGTEAFF
TGTGCCAGTAATACCGGGACAGGGGGCACTGAAGCTTTCTTT
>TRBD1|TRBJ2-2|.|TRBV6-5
CASRDRPTGELFF
TGTGCCAGCAGGGACAGGCCCACCGGGGAGCTGTTTTTT
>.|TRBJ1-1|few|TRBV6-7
CASSEAHSPFTEAFF
TGTGCCAGCAGTGAAGCGCACTCTCCATTCACTGAAGCTTTCTTT
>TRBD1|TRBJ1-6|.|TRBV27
CASSVHRGRWIYSPLHF
TGTGCCAGCAGTGTTCACAGGGGGCGATGGATTTATTCACCCCTCCACTTT